This TCR beta chain was sequenced for a study of regulatory T cells (dated by TCRdb to 2016 to 2019). Describing the broader study: The study compared T-cell receptor beta repertoires of sorted regulatory, conventional CD4+ and CD8+ T cells between CD3G-deficient patients and healthy controls. Results the study describes overall, beyond this receptor: Enrichment for hydrophobic residues at CDR3 positions 6 and 7 was found in conventional CD4+ T cells from CD3G-deficient patients, suggesting more self-reactive specificities. Restricted unique TRB V-J pairs and skewed V and J gene usage were observed in patient repertoires, most markedly in regulatory T cells.

The multiplex PCR relied on 52 forward TRBV primers and 13 reverse TRBJ primers, and amplification bias was corrected through assay-based and computational methods. Within the immunoSEQ assay, multiplex PCR amplified rearranged TRB loci from genomic DNA. An Illumina HiSeq platform was used to sequence the TRB amplicons. The published analysis was carried out like this. Raw sequences were error-filtered and aligned to reference gene sequences by custom algorithms, then analyzed with the immunoSEQ online tools. Frequencies of productive and nonproductive TRB rearrangements were evaluated among both unique and total sequences. Assessment of potential self-reactivity relied on the hydrophobicity of positions 6 and 7 in the TRB CDR3, along with their amino acid composition. Groups were compared by t tests, Mann-Whitney tests or two-way ANOVA performed in Prism software. Not all clones reach the TCRdb copy of this immuneACCESS table, which keeps in-frame sequences only. Checked studies attribute under half of the gap to unresolved V genes and leave the rest unexplained. That table supplies the V and J calls and clone size; D and trimming were determined from the DNA. Present in this sample are 20,000 to 25,000 clones, roughly 88% of which were seen just once. The top ten hold roughly 1.3% of the sample.

Every CD3G-deficient patient showed evidence of autoimmunity, and the autoimmunity was more severe in two of the patients. Patients were tested at ages ranging from 2 to 39 years, and reduced naive and increased memory CD4+ and CD8+ T-cell proportions were found in the patients. CD4+ cells were FACS-sorted into CD25-high CD127-low regulatory T cells and CD25-low CD127-high conventional CD4+ T cells. Six individuals with CD3G deficiency made up the patient group. An international network of physicians spanning the United States, Europe and Asia provided the patient samples and clinical data. Peripheral blood mononuclear cells were isolated by Ficoll density separation. As regards this clone: Its target antigen remains unknown. No per-base quality is available; no much larger clone lies one base away.

This clonotype originated in a child under 18 with CD3G deficiency. Sequencing used conventional CD4+ T cells sorted from blood.

This receptor has the CDR3 CAWMVPGSGAWGYTF. The DNA is as follows: TGTGCCTGGATGGTTCCCGGATCCGGGGCATGGGGCTACACCTTC. The chain couples TRBV30 to TRBJ1-2; perhaps TRBD1 is the D gene, with 5 bases matching. The trim is 4 bases for V and 8 bases for J, with a gap of 23 bases between the germline ends. From the cysteine up to the phenylalanine, the CDR3 has a length of 15 residues. Just CDR3 DNA is preserved here, 45 bases in frame from base 1. CDR1 and CDR2 (GTSNPN, SVGIG) derive from the germline V gene (reference sequence).